Shown below are 6 T cell receptor beta chains from a single sample sequenced in a study of shared clonotypes between healthy human individuals. TCRdb's copy holds only in-frame clones and misses some; the assay was immunoSEQ multiplex PCR. Found here are approximately 470,000 clones, about 85% of them singletons; the top ten hold about 12%. Sequencing input: PBMCs. These receptors all come from a woman aged 40 to 50 in good health. Some clones in this sample may be carry-over from other donors' samples.

Comment on this clone: Only one base separates this from a far larger clonotype, so it likely reflects a read error. The same CDR3 is also encoded by other DNA sequences in this sample. This chain links TRBV7-9 with TRBJ2-1; 10 nucleotides agree with TRBD2. The CDR3 has 15 amino acids. V gave up 3 bases and J gave up 5 bases; unmatched junction bases: 4. Germline CDR1 is SEHNR and CDR2 is FQNEAQ (reference sequence). In nucleotides, the CDR3 is TGTGCCAGCAGCTTCAGGACTAGCGGACACAATGAGCAGTTCTTC. Protein: CASSFRTSGHNEQFF.

V usage is TRBV7-8 and J usage is TRBJ1-2; the match to TRBD1 covers 9 bases. J lost 4 bases, V lost 5 bases, and 11 bases had no gene match. The V gene's germline CDR1 is SGHVS and CDR2 FQNEAQ. The CDR3 totals 16 residues. The CDR3 protein is CASSPPRDRVRYGYTF. The CDR3 DNA reads as TGTGCCAGCAGCCCCCCCCGGGACAGGGTCCGCTATGGCTACACCTTC.

V gene TRBV5-8 combines with J gene TRBJ2-5, with D perhaps TRBD1 or TRBD2 (5 bases each). CDR1 and CDR2 (germline): SGHTS, YDEGEE. The CDR3 is made up of 15 amino acids. Trimming removed 4 bases from V and 2 bases from J, with 15 bases in between. CDR3 loop: CASSPSGRKQETQYF. The DNA for the CDR3 is TGTGCCAGCAGCCCGTCGGGACGCAAGCAAGAGACCCAGTACTTC.

This clone came up once. The rearrangement uses TRBV5-1 and TRBJ2-3; D is unclear. This CDR3 is 14 amino acids long. CDR1 is SGHRS, CDR2 YFSETQ, per germline. The germline V and J ends were trimmed by 0 bases and 5 bases, with 10 bases remaining between them. This CDR3 reads CASSLAPGQDTQYF. CDR3 bases: TGCGCCAGCAGCTTGGCCCCCGGCCAAGATACGCAGTATTTT. Full variable domain (missing parts from reference TRBV5-1 and TRBJ2-3): KAGVTQTPRYLIKTRGQQVTLSCSPISGHRSVSWYQQTPGQGLQFLFEYFSETQRNKGNFPGRFSGRQFSNSRSEMNVSTLELGDSALYLCASSLAPGQDTQYFGPGTRLTVL.

With regard to this clone: Given a far larger clone just one base away, this is likely a sequencing read error. The chain recombines TRBV9 with TRBJ1-1; 7 bases align to TRBD1. This CDR3 contains 15 residues. The germline CDR1 and CDR2 sequences are SGDLS and YYNGEE. The CDR3 nucleotides read TGTGCCAGCAGCCCAAGGGACAGCCTGAACACTGAAGCTTCCTTT. It codes for CASSPRDSLNTEASF.

Details on this clone: Distinct nucleotide sequences in the sample also encode this CDR3. The genes are TRBV2 and TRBJ1-5; 7 bases match TRBD1. The CDR3 is 13 amino acids. Germline V gene data show CDR1 as SNHLY and CDR2 as FYNNEI. Unmatched junction bases numbered 1, after V lost 3 bases and J lost 5 bases. CDR3 amino acids: CASSDRGDQPQHF. The CDR3 nucleotides read TGTGCCAGCAGTGACAGGGGGGATCAGCCCCAGCATTTT.